This entry features one TCR beta chain sequence. Its antigen is as yet unknown. The data originate from a study of T cell repertoires in cytomegalovirus infection. At the level of the study: The authors used CMV epitopes that were HLA-C-restricted (recently identified) and HLA-B-restricted (well studied).

TCRdb re-called the reads through MiXCR, storing one row per CDR3 protein. The data show about a million distinct CDR3 sequences, with roughly 30% seen just once and 10% to 15% held by the top ten. V lost 3 bases, J lost 5 bases, and 6 bases stayed unmatched. From germline, CDR1 is LNHDA and CDR2 SQIVND (reference sequence). The CDR3 extends over 14 amino acids. The chain employs TRBV19 and TRBJ1-1; 7 positions agree with TRBD1. The sequenced sample was cultured CD8+ T cells from PBMCs, obtained from culture after CMV antigen stimulation. This TCR was sampled from a human donor in good health (CMV status not recorded). Some clones in this sample may be carry-over from other donors' samples. The CDR3 region is CASSIQGQLTEAFF. In nucleotides, the CDR3 is TGTGCCAGTAGTATCCAGGGACAGCTGACTGAAGCTTTCTTT.